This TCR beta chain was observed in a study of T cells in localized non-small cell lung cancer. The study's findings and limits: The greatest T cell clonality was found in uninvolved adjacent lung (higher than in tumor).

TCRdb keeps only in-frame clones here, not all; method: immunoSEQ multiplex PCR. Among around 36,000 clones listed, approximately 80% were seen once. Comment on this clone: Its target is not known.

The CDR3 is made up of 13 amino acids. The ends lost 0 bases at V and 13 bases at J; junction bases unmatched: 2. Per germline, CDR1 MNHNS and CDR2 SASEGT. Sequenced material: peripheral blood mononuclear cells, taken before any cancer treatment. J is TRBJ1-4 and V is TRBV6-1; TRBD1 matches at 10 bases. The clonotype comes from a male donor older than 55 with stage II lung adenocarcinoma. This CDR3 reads CASSEARDRGLFF. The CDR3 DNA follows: TGTGCCAGCAGTGAAGCCCGGGACAGGGGACTGTTTTTT.